Listed below are T cell receptor beta chains from one sample, sequenced in a study of shared clonotypes between healthy human individuals. Some clones are missing from TCRdb's copy, which holds only in-frame ones; the method was immunoSEQ multiplex PCR. The sample records approximately 2,300,000 clones, about 90% being singletons. The sequenced material came from naive CD4+ T cells from PBMCs. All receptors come from a man aged 18 to 35 in good health. Some clones in this sample may be carry-over from other donors' samples. The conserved cysteine and the conserved F or W are not part of the CDR3 here.

v_call	j_call	cdr3_aa
TRBV10-3	TRBJ2-3	AISESRQGGDTQY
TRBV27	TRBJ2-7	ASSLSQASYEQY
TRBV19	TRBJ1-1	ATRGQLNTEAF
TRBV5-5	TRBJ2-7	ASSLIGTSYEQY
TRBV18	TRBJ2-2	ASSRRQQELF
TRBV7-9	TRBJ2-7	ASSLRGGRTYEQY
TRBV7-6	TRBJ2-1	ASSLRQGRNEQF
TRBV9	TRBJ2-2	ASNREDTGELF
TRBV4-3	TRBJ2-2	ASSQGAWSGELF
TRBV27	TRBJ1-6	ASSEEGGSPLH
TRBV9	TRBJ2-5	ASSAGPGETQY
TRBV5-1	TRBJ2-1	ASSLGVSSYNEQF
TRBV7-9	TRBJ2-3	ASSRTGGRPYDTDTQY
TRBV5-8	TRBJ2-2	ASSLAWRPLGAGELF
TRBV30	TRBJ1-4	AWNGGRYSSLGANEKLF
TRBV18	TRBJ1-4	ASSPQGALVEKLF
TRBV5-1	TRBJ2-2	ASSLVVVPGSGELF
TRBV28	TRBJ2-7	ASSPHRSVSSYEQY
TRBV28	TRBJ2-7	ASSSSTGPTGPYEQY
TRBV5-6	TRBJ2-1	ASSLEYNEQF
TRBV9	TRBJ2-1	ASSGRYSGEQF
TRBV6-4	TRBJ2-2	ASSELWNPNTGELF